A selection of T cell receptor beta chains follows, all from one sample in a study of shared clonotypes between healthy human individuals. Profiled with immunoSEQ multiplex PCR; TCRdb holds only in-frame clones, not every one. This table holds around 940,000 clones, around 80% found once. Sequencing was carried out using memory CD4+ T cells sorted from blood. The receptors were sampled from a man between 18 and 35 years old in good health. CDR3s include the opening cysteine and the closing phenylalanine or tryptophan. A D gene is named only where the DNA matches it firmly. Clone size is not always given. Where it is, it says once, few, many or a class for expanded clones.

j_gene,v_gene,d_gene,abundance,CDR3aa,CDR3nt
TRBJ2-7,TRBV30,TRBD1,few,CAWSWGDRAYEQYF,TGTGCCTGGAGTTGGGGGGACAGGGCCTACGAGCAGTACTTC
TRBJ2-3,TRBV5-1,TRBD1,NA,CASSLEGTGGADTQYF,TGCGCCAGCAGCTTGGAAGGGACAGGGGGCGCAGATACGCAGTATTTT
TRBJ1-2,TRBV2,TRBD1,NA,CASTDWDRLYGYTF,TGTGCCAGCACTGACTGGGACAGACTCTATGGCTACACCTTC
TRBJ1-6,TRBV9,NA,once,CASNAAAGHDKSPLHF,TGTGCCAGCAATGCAGCGGCGGGCCACGATAAATCACCCCTCCACTTT
TRBJ2-5,TRBV11-2,TRBD2,NA,CASSLGSAGGLETQYF,TGTGCCAGCAGCTTAGGCTCAGCGGGGGGGCTGGAGACCCAGTACTTC
TRBJ1-2,TRBV12-5,TRBD1,NA,CASGLDRAGGYTF,TGTGCTAGTGGCCTAGACAGGGCTGGTGGCTACACCTTC
TRBJ2-7,TRBV19,TRBD1,NA,CASSNQGDRGNEQYF,TGTGCCAGTAGCAACCAGGGGGACAGGGGGAACGAGCAGTACTTC
TRBJ1-1,TRBV20-1,NA,NA,CSASGYTEAFF,TGCAGTGCTTCAGGGTACACTGAAGCTTTCTTT
TRBJ2-2,TRBV5-1,TRBD2,NA,CASSLEGLAGVNTGELFF,TGCGCCAGCAGCTTGGAAGGACTAGCGGGAGTGAACACCGGGGAGCTGTTTTTT
TRBJ2-7,TRBV6-1,TRBD2,NA,CASISRGAYEQYF,TGTGCCAGCATATCGCGGGGGGCCTACGAGCAGTACTTC
TRBJ2-2,TRBV5-7,TRBD2,NA,CASSKWTSGNTGELFF,TGTGCCAGCAGCAAATGGACTAGCGGTAACACCGGGGAGCTGTTTTTT
TRBJ2-3,TRBV7-2,TRBD2,NA,CASRSGNTNTDTQYF,TGTGCCAGCAGAAGCGGGAATACAAACACAGATACGCAGTATTTT
TRBJ1-1,TRBV18,NA,NA,CASSPRITRDTEAFF,TGTGCCAGCTCACCACGGATTACCCGGGACACTGAAGCTTTCTTT
TRBJ2-3,TRBV30,NA,NA,CAWRAPGTSTDTQYF,TGTGCCTGGAGGGCGCCAGGGACTAGCACAGATACGCAGTATTTT
TRBJ2-5,TRBV14,TRBD1,NA,CASSPRNRGNGETQYF,TGTGCCAGCAGCCCCCGAAACAGGGGGAACGGAGAGACCCAGTACTTC
TRBJ2-7,TRBV12-5,TRBD2,NA,CASGLGTGGKAEQYF,TGTGCTAGTGGTTTGGGTACCGGGGGGAAGGCCGAGCAGTACTTC